Listed here are 19 T cell receptor beta chains from one sample, sequenced in a study of cytomegalovirus exposure and HLA in healthy donors. Researchers ran the PCR with 60 Vbeta and 13 Jbeta primers. Clones were sequenced by immunoSEQ multiplex PCR, and TCRdb holds only the in-frame ones, with some missing. In the table there are tens of thousands of clones, approximately 70% of which are singletons. The sample was PBMCs. The receptors were gathered from a man younger than 45 in good health and CMV-seronegative.

This chain links TRBV10-2 with TRBJ1-4; D gene uncertain. V was clipped by 1 base and J by 15 bases, with 18 bases between them. The CDR3 consists of 14 residues. In germline, CDR1 is WSHSY, CDR2 SAAADI. The CDR3 DNA follows: TGCGCCAGCAGTGAGTTGGCAGTCCGAGGAGGGTTGTTTTTT. This codes for CASSELAVRGGLFF.

V and J are TRBV29-1 and TRBJ2-2; D is uncertain. Trimming removed 0 bases at V and 4 bases at J, with 15 bases between. Per germline, CDR1 SQVTM and CDR2 ANQGSEA. The CDR3 is 16 amino acids. The CDR3 spells CSVEDTFRSGTGELFF. The CDR3 nucleotides are TGCAGCGTTGAAGATACTTTTAGGTCGGGCACCGGGGAGCTGTTTTTT.

In DNA, the CDR3 is TGTGCCCGGCCCCCTACAGATAGCAATCAGCCCCAGCATTTT. Its translation is CARPPTDSNQPQHF. The rearrangement joins TRBV18 to TRBJ1-5; D remains unclear. The CDR3 covers 14 residues. Trimming removed 11 bases from V and 0 bases from J, with 14 bases in between. Germline values: CDR1 KGHSH, CDR2 LQKENI. The complete variable domain, with remaining parts taken from reference TRBV18 and TRBJ1-5, reads NAGVMQNPRHLVRRRGQEARLRCSPMKGHSHVYWYRQLPEEGLKFMVYLQKENIIDESGMPKERFSAEFPKEGPSILRIQQVVRGDSAAYFCARPPTDSNQPQHFGDGTRLSIL.

This chain links TRBV18 with TRBJ2-7; TRBD2 is a possible D gene (6 bases). Germline V lookup: CDR1 KGHSH, CDR2 LQKENI. This CDR3 spans 14 amino acids. Trimming shortened V by 3 bases and J by 8 bases, and 17 bases separated the two germline ends. CDR3 bases: TGTGCCAGCTCACCCGGTCCGGGAGACCTCAAGCAGTACTTC. This translates into CASSPGPGDLKQYF.

Only a few counts were recorded for this clone. The chain recombines TRBV19 with TRBJ2-2, with 11 bases matching TRBD2. CDR3 length: 14 amino acids. V shed 6 bases and J 7 bases; nucleotides not matched to a gene: 4. The germline V gene has CDR1 LNHDA and CDR2 SQIVND (reference sequence). Here the CDR3 reads CASRLAGEVGELFF. The CDR3 coding sequence is TGTGCCAGTAGACTAGCGGGAGAGGTCGGGGAGCTGTTTTTT.

On this clone: Other DNA variants within this sample encode the same CDR3. CDR3 sequence reads: CASSSSYEQYF. As DNA, the CDR3 is TGTGCCAGCAGTTCGTCCTACGAGCAGTACTTC. The chain carries TRBV27 and TRBJ2-7; unclear D gene. The CDR3 totals 11 residues. V dropped 4 bases and J dropped 1 base, with 2 bases sitting between them. Per the germline V gene, CDR1 is MNHEY and CDR2 is SMNVEV (reference sequence).

This chain uses TRBV5-4 with TRBJ2-3, with 12 bases fitting TRBD2. This CDR3 has 16 residues. J was trimmed by 2 bases and V by 3 bases; bases with no gene match: 4. Germline CDR1 reads SGHNT; CDR2 reads YYREEE (reference sequence). CDR3 nucleotides: TGTGCCAGCAGCTCCTGGACTAGCGGGGACACAGATACGCAGTATTTT. Its translation is CASSSWTSGDTDTQYF.

The chain has TRBV2 and TRBJ2-7, with TRBD2 matching over 13 bases. Germline values: CDR1 SNHLY, CDR2 FYNNEI. The CDR3 has 14 amino acids. V shed 6 bases, J shed 6 bases, and the junction held 5 bases outside the gene matches. CDR3 region: CASSLTSGRAEQYF. In DNA form, the CDR3 reads TGTGCCAGCAGCCTCACTAGCGGGAGGGCCGAGCAGTACTTC.

This chain joins TRBV19 and TRBJ1-5, with 10 bases matching TRBD1. The CDR3 is 16 amino acids. Germline lookup yields CDR1 LNHDA and CDR2 SQIVND (reference sequence). After removal of 9 bases from V and 6 bases from J, the junction contained 14 bases not matched to a gene. CDR3 region: CASQPGTGARSQPQHF. The DNA for the CDR3 is TGTGCCAGCCAACCGGGGACAGGGGCGCGCAGTCAGCCCCAGCATTTT.

The chain links TRBV6-5 to TRBJ1-5; D perhaps matches TRBD1 (5 bases). The CDR3 extends over 12 amino acids. With 9 bases removed from V and 3 bases from J, the gap between germline ends came to 9 bases. Germline V CDR1 and CDR2: MNHEY, SVGAGI. The CDR3 here is CASGQSNQPQHF. CDR3 in DNA: TGTGCCAGTGGACAATCCAATCAGCCCCAGCATTTT.

This chain joins TRBV11-2 and TRBJ1-1; no reliable D call. CDR3 length: 11 amino acids. V shed 2 bases and J shed 7 bases, with 5 bases lying between them. CDR1 and CDR2 from the germline V gene are SGHAT and FQNNGV. The CDR3 loop is CASSLSLEAFF. In nucleotides, the CDR3 is TGTGCCAGCAGCTTATCTCTTGAAGCTTTCTTT.

CDR3 nucleotide sequence: TGCGCCAGCAGCAACCGTCAGGGGGCTGGGTACGAGCAGTACTTC. It yields the protein CASSNRQGAGYEQYF. J is TRBJ2-7 and V is TRBV4-1; TRBD1 matches at 8 bases. The CDR3 extends over 15 amino acids. V was pared by 5 bases and J by 4 bases, with 10 bases of the junction left unmatched. CDR1 and CDR2 from the germline V gene are MGHRA and YSYEKL.

The V and J genes are TRBV27 and TRBJ2-1; D is perhaps TRBD2 (5 bases). V was cut by 5 bases and J by 5 bases, with 19 bases left in between. Germline CDR1 MNHEY, CDR2 SMNVEV (reference sequence). The CDR3 is made up of 16 amino acids. The CDR3 region has the DNA TGTGCCAGCAGTCCCGAGGACGGCCGGGGAAACAATGAGCAGTTCTTC. Amino acids: CASSPEDGRGNNEQFF.

The chain recombines TRBV30 with TRBJ1-1; D unclear. The CDR3 consists of 14 residues. Looked up from germline, CDR1 is GTSNPN and CDR2 is SVGIG (reference sequence). V shed 7 bases and J shed 0 bases, with 15 bases lying between them. CDR3 DNA sequence: TGTGCCTTGCAGGTTATTCCTATGAACACTGAAGCTTTCTTT. It specifies CALQVIPMNTEAFF.

The chain carries TRBV5-1 and TRBJ2-1; 7 bases are shared with TRBD2. CDR1 SGHRS and CDR2 YFSETQ come from the germline V gene. There are 15 residues in the CDR3. V was pared by 3 bases and J by 7 bases, with 10 bases of the junction left unmatched. CDR3 sequence reads: CASSWGGSGWNEQFF. The CDR3 bases are TGCGCCAGCAGCTGGGGGGGGAGTGGATGGAATGAGCAGTTCTTC.

On this clone: Without the conserved terminal phenylalanine or tryptophan, this CDR3 likely stems from a read error. V gene TRBV30 combines with J gene TRBJ1-2; weak D call: TRBD1 (6 bases). Germline lookup yields CDR1 GTSNPN and CDR2 SVGIG (reference sequence). This CDR3 contains 14 residues. V lost 4 bases, J lost 5 bases, and 17 bases lay in between. The CDR3 nucleotides are TGTGCCTGGACCTTAGAAGGGGGGGGATATGGCTACACCCTC. Translation gives CAWTLEGGGYGYTL.

The chain carries TRBV5-6 and TRBJ1-1; D uncertain. The ends were cut back, 2 bases at V and 0 bases at J, with 11 bases in the middle. The CDR3 covers 15 residues. Germline assignment: CDR1 SGHDT and CDR2 YYEEEE. This CDR3 reads CASSFRVGVNTEAFF. Written as DNA, the CDR3 is TGTGCCAGCAGCTTTCGGGTGGGAGTGAACACTGAAGCTTTCTTT.

With regard to this clone: This likely comes from a read error, as the CDR3 has no conserved phenylalanine or tryptophan at its end. The limits of the CDR3 on the DNA are not certain, so only TCRdb's listed CDR3 is given. The rearrangement joins TRBV5-1 to TRBJ1-2; TRBD1, the table's D call, was not compared with the DNA. CDR1 SGHRS and CDR2 YFSETQ come from the germline V gene. The CDR3 is 14 residues long, ends included. The CDR3 reads CASSLMTGDYGYTV.

The chain recombines TRBV5-4 with TRBJ1-2; possible D gene TRBD1, 5 bases. Germline-derived CDR1 and CDR2 are SGHNT and YYREEE (reference sequence). With 3 bases removed from V and 5 bases from J, the gap between germline ends came to 14 bases. CDR3 length equals 14 residues. The CDR3 DNA follows: TGTGCCAGCAGCTATGGGACCGGGGGGTATGGCTACACCTTC. Its protein is CASSYGTGGYGYTF.